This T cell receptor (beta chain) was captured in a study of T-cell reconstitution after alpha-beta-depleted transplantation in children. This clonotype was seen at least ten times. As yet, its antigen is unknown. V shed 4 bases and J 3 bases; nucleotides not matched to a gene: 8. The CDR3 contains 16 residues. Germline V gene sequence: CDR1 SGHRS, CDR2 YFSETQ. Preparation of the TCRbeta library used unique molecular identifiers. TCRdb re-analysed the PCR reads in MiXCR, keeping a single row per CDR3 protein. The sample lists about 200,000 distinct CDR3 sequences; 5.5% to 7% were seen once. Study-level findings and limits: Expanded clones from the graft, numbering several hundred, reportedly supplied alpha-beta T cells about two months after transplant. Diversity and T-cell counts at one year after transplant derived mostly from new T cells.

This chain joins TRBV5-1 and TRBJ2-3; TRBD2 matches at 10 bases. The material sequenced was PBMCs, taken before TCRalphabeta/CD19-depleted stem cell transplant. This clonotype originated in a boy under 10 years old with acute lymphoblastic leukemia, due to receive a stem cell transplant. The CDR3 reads CASSTYERGGTDTQYF. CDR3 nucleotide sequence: TGCGCCAGCAGCACTTACGAGCGGGGGGGAACAGATACGCAGTATTTT. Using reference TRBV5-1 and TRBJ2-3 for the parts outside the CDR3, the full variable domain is KAGVTQTPRYLIKTRGQQVTLSCSPISGHRSVSWYQQTPGQGLQFLFEYFSETQRNKGNFPGRFSGRQFSNSRSEMNVSTLELGDSALYLCASSTYERGGTDTQYFGPGTRLTVL.